Shown below are 21 T cell receptor beta chains from a single sample sequenced in a study of T cell responses to AZD1222 COVID-19 vaccine. TCRdb's table, derived via immunoSEQ multiplex PCR, lists solely in-frame clones and lacks some. The top ten clones hold around 1.9% of a sample with some 180,000 clones, 92% of them seen once. Sequencing was performed on peripheral blood, taken 28 days after the second AZD1222 dose. The receptors here all came from an adult who received the AZD1222 COVID-19 vaccine.

This clone was seen a single time. V usage is TRBV4-3 and J usage is TRBJ2-4; tentative D call: TRBD2 (6 bases). The V and J ends lost 4 bases and 0 bases respectively, with 16 bases between them. The CDR3 contains 17 residues. Germline CDR1 LGHNA, CDR2 YSLEER. In DNA form, the CDR3 reads TGCGCCAGCAGCCGGCGGTATTGGGGACTAGCCAAAAACATTCAGTACTTC. This encodes CASSRRYWGLAKNIQYF.

The sample holds one count of this clone. The chain recombines TRBV18 with TRBJ1-1; 8 nucleotides agree with TRBD1. The germline V gene encodes CDR1 KGHSH and CDR2 LQKENI. The CDR3 contains 17 residues. With V trimmed by 3 bases and J by 4 bases, 13 bases remained unmatched. This CDR3 is CASSPTRQGSGGTEAFF. Here the CDR3 DNA reads TGTGCCAGCTCACCGACGAGACAGGGGAGTGGGGGCACTGAAGCTTTCTTT.

This clone was seen just once. This chain's CDR3 is CASSVTSAGGDYNEQFF. In nucleotides, the CDR3 is TGTGCCAGCAGCGTCACCTCAGCGGGGGGGGACTACAATGAGCAGTTCTTC. This chain uses TRBV13 with TRBJ2-1; 10 bases match TRBD2. V was pared by 5 bases and J by 3 bases, with 10 bases of the junction left unmatched. The CDR3 contains 17 residues. CDR1 PRHDT and CDR2 FYEKMQ come from the germline V gene (reference sequence). The complete variable domain, with remaining parts taken from reference TRBV13 and TRBJ2-1, reads AAGVIQSPRHLIKEKRETATLKCYPIPRHDTVYWYQQGPGQDPQFLISFYEKMQSDKGSIPDRFSAQQFSDYHSELNMSSLELGDSALYFCASSVTSAGGDYNEQFFGPGTRLTVL.

CDR3 bases: TGTGCCACCAGTGATTCGGACAGAAGCACAGATACGCAGTATTTT. It codes for CATSDSDRSTDTQYF. The V gene is TRBV24-1, the J gene TRBJ2-3, with D possibly being TRBD1 (6 bases). The CDR3 has 15 residues. Germline CDR1 KGHDR, CDR2 SFDVKD. V dropped 2 bases and J dropped 0 bases, with 8 bases sitting between them.

The chain joins TRBV21-1 to TRBJ1-2. TRBV21-1 is a documented pseudogene. The CDR3 length is 14 residues. CDR3 sequence reads: CASSKMGRGPGYTF. The CDR3 bases are TGTGCCAGCAGCAAAATGGGACGAGGACCAGGCTACACCTTC.

The V call is TRBV19, the J call TRBJ2-3, with 10 bases fitting TRBD2. V dropped 5 bases and J dropped 9; count of bases not matched to a gene: 11. The CDR3 is made up of 15 amino acids. Germline CDR1 reads LNHDA; CDR2 reads SQIVND (reference sequence). CDR3 residues: CASSGASGSRGTQYF. The CDR3, as DNA: TGTGCCAGTAGTGGGGCTAGCGGGAGTAGGGGGACGCAGTATTTT.

The CDR3 spells CSVGRSYGYTF. For the CDR3, the DNA is TGCAGCGTCGGACGGTCCTATGGCTACACCTTC. V and J are TRBV29-1 and TRBJ1-2; D unresolved. The CDR3 extends over 11 amino acids. CDR1 is SQVTM and CDR2 is ANQGSEA in the germline V gene. V lost 6 bases and J lost 4, with 9 bases in between.

The gene calls are TRBV10-3 and TRBJ1-4, with D hard to call. The V end was cut by 6 bases, the J end by 6 bases, with 8 bases between. The CDR3 totals 12 residues. CDR1 and CDR2 (germline): ENHRY, SYGVKD. The CDR3 sequence: CAISGSDEKLFF. The CDR3 nucleotides read TGTGCCATCAGCGGGTCCGATGAAAAACTGTTTTTT.

This chain joins TRBV11-2 and TRBJ2-7; D unresolved. The V end lost 2 bases, the J end lost 6 bases, and 5 bases lay between the germline ends. Germline V CDR1 and CDR2: SGHAT, FQNNGV. This CDR3 region has 11 residues. The CDR3 here is CASSLFTEQYF. The CDR3 nucleotides read TGTGCCAGCAGCTTATTCACCGAGCAGTACTTC.

This chain connects TRBV11-3 to TRBJ2-7, with 7 bases identical to TRBD1. Germline CDR1 SGHNT, CDR2 YENEEA. With V trimmed by 5 bases and J by 2 bases, 3 bases remained unmatched. CDR3 length equals 13 residues. The CDR3 nucleotides read TGTGCCAGCAGCCCCGGGACAGCCTACGAGCAGTACTTC. Its translation: CASSPGTAYEQYF.

V usage is TRBV6-2 or TRBV6-3 and J usage is TRBJ1-5; 7 bases are a match to TRBD1. CDR1 and CDR2 (germline): MNHEY, SVGEGT. There are 17 residues in the CDR3. V trimming: 0 bases; J trimming: 1 base; junction bases outside the gene matches: 6. CDR3 nucleotide sequence: TGTGCCAGCAGTTACTCATCCAGGGGGAAAAGCAATCAGCCCCAGCATTTT. Translated: CASSYSSRGKSNQPQHF.

The chain is built from TRBV7-9 and TRBJ2-1; D is possibly TRBD1 (6 bases). This CDR3 is 14 amino acids long. The germline gives CDR1 SEHNR, CDR2 FQNEAQ (reference sequence). V lost 3 bases and J 8 bases, leaving 14 bases between the germline ends. The CDR3 nucleotides read TGTGCCAGCAGCTTCGACAGGAGTCGGTATGAGCAGTTCTTC. This sequence encodes CASSFDRSRYEQFF.

The table lists this clone with a count of one. The V gene is TRBV19, the J gene TRBJ1-5, with 9 bases matching TRBD1. The CDR3 has 15 amino acids. CDR1 and CDR2 (germline): LNHDA, SQIVND (reference sequence). With 7 bases clipped from V and 6 bases from J, the junction kept 10 bases outside the gene matches. Written as DNA, the CDR3 is TGTGCCAGTACCGGTCAACAGGGGGCGATTCAGCCCCAGCATTTT. Translating it yields CASTGQQGAIQPQHF.

V is TRBV28 and J is TRBJ1-2; D ambiguous. The V and J ends lost 7 bases and 0 bases respectively, with 9 bases between them. CDR3 length: 13 residues. CDR1 and CDR2 (germline): MDHEN, SYDVKM. The CDR3: CASNPSANYGYTF. The CDR3 nucleotides read TGTGCCAGCAACCCATCAGCTAACTATGGCTACACCTTC.

The genes are TRBV18 and TRBJ2-5; 9 nucleotides match TRBD1. The CDR3 loop spans 14 amino acids. Trimming took 1 base from V and 6 from J; bases not matched to a gene: 3. Germline loops: CDR1 KGHSH, CDR2 LQKENI. The DNA for the CDR3 is TGTGCCAGCTCACCACGGGACAGGGAAAAGACCCAGTACTTC. The encoded protein is CASSPRDREKTQYF.

Comment on this clone: This sample also contains other DNA sequences that code for the same CDR3. The rearrangement joins TRBV6-1 to TRBJ2-2, with 9 bases aligning to TRBD2. V trimming: 2 bases; J trimming: 5 bases; junction bases outside the gene matches: 3. The CDR3 runs 15 residues. Per germline, CDR1 MNHNS and CDR2 SASEGT. CDR3 bases: TGTGCCAGCAGTGAATTTAGCGGGAGTACCGGGGAGCTGTTTTTT. This gives the protein CASSEFSGSTGELFF.

The genes are TRBV9 and TRBJ2-1; D is perhaps TRBD2 (6 bases). The V and J ends lost 0 bases and 7 bases respectively, with 11 bases between them. The germline CDR1 and CDR2 sequences are SGDLS and YYNGEE. The CDR3 totals 14 residues. CDR3 region: CASSVGGTRNEQFF. For the CDR3, the DNA is TGTGCCAGCAGCGTAGGTGGGACTCGAAATGAGCAGTTCTTC.

V gene TRBV6-2 or TRBV6-3 combines with J gene TRBJ1-5, with unresolved D. Trimming removed 2 bases from V and 6 bases from J, with 8 bases in between. CDR1 is MNHEY, CDR2 SVGEGT, per germline. CDR3 length: 13 amino acids. The CDR3 loop is CASSYDGSQPQHF. The CDR3 coding sequence is TGTGCCAGCAGTTACGACGGCAGTCAGCCCCAGCATTTT.

The CDR3 protein is CASSPGRAVWTQYF. Written as DNA, the CDR3 is TGTGCCAGCAGCCCAGGACGGGCCGTATGGACCCAGTACTTC. The chain combines TRBV2 with TRBJ2-5; D uncertain. CDR3 length: 14 residues. CDR1 and CDR2 (germline): SNHLY, FYNNEI. Trimming stripped 6 bases from V and 7 bases from J, with 18 bases between. Based on the CDR3 plus reference TRBV2 and TRBJ2-5, the full variable domain is EPEVTQTPSHQVTQMGQEVILRCVPISNHLYFYWYRQILGQKVEFLVSFYNNEISEKSEIFDDQFSVERPDGSNFTLKIRSTKLEDSAMYFCASSPGRAVWTQYFGPGTRLLVL.

This chain joins TRBV3-1 (or the pseudogene TRBV3-2) and TRBJ1-1; weak D call: TRBD1 (5 bases). This CDR3 is built from 15 residues. V shed 5 bases and J shed 4 bases, with 17 bases lying between them. The germline gives CDR1 LGHDT, CDR2 YNNKEL (reference sequence). The DNA for the CDR3 is TGTGCCAGCAGCATAGGGGCGCAACTGGGCACTGAAGCTTTCTTT. Translated: CASSIGAQLGTEAFF.

The J gene is TRBJ2-3, the V gene TRBV3-1 (or the pseudogene TRBV3-2); 9 nucleotides agree with TRBD2. CDR1 and CDR2 from the germline V gene are LGHDT and YNNKEL (reference sequence). The CDR3 is 15 residues long. Trimming at V came to 4 bases and at J to 3 bases, leaving 5 bases not matched to a gene. This chain's CDR3 is CASSLSGSGTDTQYF. The DNA of the CDR3 is TGTGCCAGCAGCCTTAGCGGGAGTGGGACAGATACGCAGTATTTT.